Listed here are 25 T cell receptor beta chains from one sample, sequenced in a study of human T cells and chemical hapten exposure. TCRdb redid the calling of the RACE reads with MiXCR, one entry per CDR3 protein. The data hold some 110,000 distinct CDR3 sequences, with roughly 12% observed a single time. Time point of the sample: pre-sensitization, week 0. Specified treatment: therapeutic diphenylcyclopropenone sensitization with weekly scalp DPC. This material consisted of whole blood, taken in connection with sensitization to the hapten diphenylcyclopropenone (DPC). These receptors all stem from a woman in her 50s with alopecia areata. Some clones in this sample may be carry-over from other donors' samples.

This clonotype was seen ten or more times. This chain connects TRBV6-5 to TRBJ1-1; the match to TRBD1 covers 10 bases. Per germline, CDR1 MNHEY and CDR2 SVGAGI. The ends lost 5 bases at V and 11 bases at J; junction bases unmatched: 14. There are 15 residues in the CDR3. The CDR3 coding sequence is TGTGCCAGCAGTCCCCCGGGACAGGGGACCATCGGGGCTTTCTTT. Amino acid sequence: CASSPPGQGTIGAFF.

Many counts were recorded for this clonotype. The chain's CDR3 is CASSLAGGGEQFF. The CDR3 DNA is TGTGCCAGCTCGTTAGCGGGGGGAGGCGAGCAGTTCTTC. This chain joins TRBV6-4 and TRBJ2-1; TRBD2 matches 10 bases. This CDR3 is built from 13 residues. Trimming removed 8 bases from V and 10 bases from J; junction bases left unmatched: 8. Germline CDR1 MRHNA, CDR2 SNTAGT.

This clonotype was picked up a small number of times. The chain joins TRBV7-2 to TRBJ1-4, with unresolved D. Germline CDR1 and CDR2: SGHTA and FQGNSA. CDR3 length: 14 residues. V was pared by 3 bases and J by 7 bases, with 12 bases between. The chain's CDR3 is CASSFGGLSEKLFF. In nucleotides, the CDR3 is TGTGCCAGCAGCTTTGGAGGGCTGAGTGAAAAACTGTTTTTT. The full variable domain, with the rest looked up from reference TRBV7-2 and TRBJ1-4, is GAGVSQSPSNKVTEKGKDVELRCDPISGHTALYWYRQSLGQGLEFLIYFQGNSAPDKSGLPSDRFSAERTGGSVSTLTIQRTQQEDSAVYLCASSFGGLSEKLFFGSGTQLSVL.

Many counts were recorded for this clonotype. This chain uses TRBV25-1 with TRBJ1-3; possible D gene TRBD1, 5 bases. Trimming took 6 bases from V and 1 from J, leaving 13 bases between them. This CDR3 spans 15 amino acids. CDR1 is MGHDK, CDR2 SYGVNS, per germline. The CDR3, as DNA: TGTGCCAGCAGGAGCTCGGGGGGGTCTGGAAACACCATATATTTT. This codes for CASRSSGGSGNTIYF.

The DNA for the CDR3 is TGCGCCAGCAGCTTGGTATCAGTGATGGGGGCCGGGGAGCTGTTTTTT. Its translation: CASSLVSVMGAGELFF. The gene calls are TRBV5-1 and TRBJ2-2; either TRBD1 or TRBD2 may fit D (5 bases each). Trimming stripped 0 bases from V and 6 bases from J, with 15 bases between. Germline lookup yields CDR1 SGHRS and CDR2 YFSETQ. The length of the CDR3 is 16 residues. The full variable domain, in which reference TRBV5-1 and TRBJ2-2 provide the parts outside the CDR3, is KAGVTQTPRYLIKTRGQQVTLSCSPISGHRSVSWYQQTPGQGLQFLFEYFSETQRNKGNFPGRFSGRQFSNSRSEMNVSTLELGDSALYLCASSLVSVMGAGELFFGEGSRLTVL.

The sample holds a few counts of this clonotype. Mismatch with germline at one junction end may stem from a read error. The genes are TRBV5-1 and TRBJ2-7; TRBD2 matches at 8 bases. This CDR3 spans 15 amino acids. Germline assignment: CDR1 SGHRS and CDR2 YFSETQ. The CDR3, as DNA: TGCGCCAGCAGTTTTAGTGGACTAGCCCCCAATGAGGTTTGCTTC. This encodes CASSFSGLAPNEVCF.

This clonotype was observed many times. V and J are TRBV28 and TRBJ1-6; D gene unclear. Trimming stripped 5 bases from V and 9 bases from J, with 17 bases between. The germline V gene encodes CDR1 MDHEN and CDR2 SYDVKM. CDR3 length: 15 amino acids. The CDR3 sequence is CASSDDRVFSSPLHF. CDR3 sequence (DNA): TGTGCCAGCAGTGACGATCGGGTATTCAGTTCACCCCTCCACTTT.

This chain uses TRBV25-1 with TRBJ1-1; D gene uncertain. Trimming left V 6 bases short and J 3 bases short, with 5 bases between. This CDR3 is built from 11 residues. The V gene's germline CDR1 is MGHDK and CDR2 SYGVNS. The CDR3, as DNA: TGTGCCAGCAGGGGATACACTGAAGCTTTCTTT. This encodes CASRGYTEAFF.

In its sample, this clonotype was seen a few times. The chain combines TRBV10-3 with TRBJ2-1; no definite D call. The CDR3 runs to 12 residues. Trimming took 5 bases from V and 8 from J, leaving 10 bases between them. Germline lookup yields CDR1 ENHRY and CDR2 SYGVKD. The CDR3 here is CAISSRTDEQFF. In DNA form, the CDR3 reads TGTGCCATCAGTTCCCGCACGGATGAGCAGTTCTTC.

The rearrangement uses TRBV27 and TRBJ2-7; D is undetermined. Trimming stripped 3 bases from V and 3 bases from J, with 9 bases between. This CDR3 is 13 amino acids long. Per the germline V gene, CDR1 is MNHEY and CDR2 is SMNVEV (reference sequence). The CDR3 DNA reads as TGTGCCAGCAGTTTTTTTCTGGGCTACGAGCAGTACTTC. It yields the protein CASSFFLGYEQYF.

There are a few counts of this clonotype. V is TRBV9 and J is TRBJ1-5, with D perhaps TRBD1 (5 bases). The CDR3 sequence is 15 residues long. Germline loops: CDR1 SGDLS, CDR2 YYNGEE. V lost 8 bases and J lost 0, with 15 bases in between. The CDR3 nucleotides read TGTGCCAGTAGTCGGGGCTCCCTTAGCAATCAGCCCCAGCATTTT. This gives the protein CASSRGSLSNQPQHF.

Notes on this clonotype: Just one base apart from a much larger clone, this may be a read error. The chain joins TRBV7-9 to TRBJ1-1; a possible D gene is TRBD1 (5 bases). Germline V CDR1 and CDR2: SEHNR, FQNEAQ (reference sequence). The length of the CDR3 is 15 residues. The CDR3 loop reads CASSIAGHMNTEAFF. The CDR3 DNA reads TGTGCCAGCAGCATAGCGGGGCACATGAACACTGAAGCTTTCTTT.

This clonotype was counted only a few times. The rearrangement joins TRBV4-2 to TRBJ1-3; possible D gene TRBD1, 6 bases. CDR3 length: 16 amino acids. V lost 0 bases, J lost 2 bases, and 11 bases lay in between. Germline values: CDR1 LGHNA, CDR2 YNFKEQ. Here the CDR3 DNA reads TGTGCCAGCAGCCAAGACCCGGGGGCAACTGGAAACACCATATATTTT. It yields the protein CASSQDPGATGNTIYF.

This clonotype has a handful of counts. V is TRBV7-9 and J is TRBJ2-5; 8 bases map to TRBD1. J gave up 5 bases and V 4 bases, and 6 bases lay outside the gene matches. The CDR3 spans 14 residues. CDR1 and CDR2 (germline): SEHNR, FQNEAQ (reference sequence). CDR3 sequence (DNA): TGTGCCAGCAGCTCACTGGACAGGGACGAGACCCAGTACTTC. Translating it yields CASSSLDRDETQYF. Looking up the rest from reference TRBV7-9 and TRBJ2-5 gives the full variable domain: DTGVSQNPRHKITKRGQNVTFRCDPISEHNRLYWYRQTLGQGPEFLTYFQNEAQLEKSRLLSDRFSAERPKGSFSTLEIQRTEQGDSAMYLCASSSLDRDETQYFGPGTRLLVL.

This clonotype was seen ten or more times. An end of the junction does not agree with germline; a read error may underlie this. Here the CDR3 DNA reads TGTGCCAGCGGTTACGGGGCGCAAGCTAGCACAGATACGCAGTATTTT. This sequence encodes CASGYGAQASTDTQYF. V is TRBV6-2 or TRBV6-3 and J is TRBJ2-3; D may be TRBD1 or TRBD2 (5 bases each). From germline, CDR1 is MNHEY and CDR2 SVGEGT. CDR3 length: 16 amino acids.

This clonotype appeared once. The V and J genes are TRBV6-1 and TRBJ1-5; 7 nucleotides agree with TRBD1. The germline gives CDR1 MNHNS, CDR2 SASEGT. Germline trimming cut 1 base from V and 3 bases from J; bases unmatched to any gene: 9. The CDR3 contains 17 residues. The CDR3 region is CASSEGQGATLNQPQHF. Here the CDR3 DNA reads TGTGCCAGCAGTGAAGGACAGGGCGCTACCCTCAATCAGCCCCAGCATTTT.

This clonotype has at least ten counts. This chain's CDR3 is CATSDRTVPTGELFF. CDR3 DNA sequence: TGTGCCACCAGTGACAGGACAGTTCCCACCGGGGAGCTGTTTTTT. V is TRBV24-1 and J is TRBJ2-2, with D possibly being TRBD1 (6 bases). Trimming shortened V by 4 bases and J by 4 bases, and 12 bases separated the two germline ends. Germline-derived CDR1 and CDR2 are KGHDR and SFDVKD. The CDR3 contains 15 residues.

This clonotype was recorded a few times. This sequence joins TRBV5-1 and TRBJ1-1; 10 bases line up with TRBD1. V was pared by 7 bases and J by 0 bases, with 9 bases of the junction left unmatched. Germline V gives CDR1 SGHRS, CDR2 YFSETQ. CDR3 length: 16 residues. The CDR3 nucleotides are TGCGCCAGCGGACCGGGACAGGGGTTCATGAACACTGAAGCTTTCTTT. Translated, it gives CASGPGQGFMNTEAFF.

V usage is TRBV20-1 and J usage is TRBJ2-7; D is ambiguous. The CDR3 is 11 amino acids. Looked up from germline, CDR1 is DFQATT and CDR2 is SNEGSKA (reference sequence). V was cut by 5 bases and J by 4 bases, with 9 bases left in between. The CDR3 nucleotides are TGCAGTGCTCTTCCGGAGTACGAGCAGTACTTC. Its protein product is CSALPEYEQYF.

This clonotype has a count of ten or more. The chain couples TRBV20-1 to TRBJ2-7; 8 nucleotides line up with TRBD2. The CDR3 consists of 14 residues. The germline V gene has CDR1 DFQATT and CDR2 SNEGSKA (reference sequence). V lost 3 bases and J lost 0; bases outside the gene matches: 4. The CDR3 region has the DNA TGCAGTGCTAGGCGGCGGGGGGACTCCTACGAGCAGTACTTC. Translation gives CSARRRGDSYEQYF.

This clonotype was observed at least ten times. This chain connects TRBV7-6 to TRBJ1-1; no clear D gene. V dropped 5 bases and J dropped 1 base, with 8 bases sitting between them. The germline gives CDR1 SGHVS, CDR2 FNYEAQ. The CDR3 has 13 amino acids. CDR3 region: CASSTGANTEAFF. Here the CDR3 DNA reads TGTGCCAGCAGCACCGGAGCGAACACTGAAGCTTTCTTT.

The J gene is TRBJ2-7, the V gene TRBV27; D uncertain. V shed 4 bases and J shed 6 bases, with 7 bases lying between them. This CDR3 spans 11 amino acids. Germline CDR1 and CDR2: MNHEY and SMNVEV (reference sequence). The CDR3 DNA reads TGTGCCAGCAGTTGGGGATTCGAGCAGTACTTC. This sequence encodes CASSWGFEQYF.

This clonotype was detected only a few times. V usage is TRBV29-1 and J usage is TRBJ1-2; TRBD1 aligns across 12 bases. Germline assignment: CDR1 SQVTM and CDR2 ANQGSEA. CDR3 length: 13 residues. V shed 6 bases and J 4 bases; nucleotides not matched to a gene: 3. The chain's CDR3 is CSVGTGGSYGYTF. CDR3 bases: TGCAGCGTGGGGACAGGGGGCAGCTATGGCTACACCTTC.

This clonotype was seen only a few times. J is TRBJ2-2 and V is TRBV10-3; D might be TRBD1 (6 bases). Trimming removed 4 bases at V and 3 bases at J, with 12 bases between. Per germline, CDR1 ENHRY and CDR2 SYGVKD. This CDR3 comprises 15 residues. The DNA of the CDR3 is TGTGCCATCAGTGCGGACAGAACCTACACCGGGGAGCTGTTTTTT. Amino acid sequence: CAISADRTYTGELFF.

V is TRBV12-3 or TRBV12-4 and J is TRBJ1-2; D uncertain. The V end lost 3 bases, the J end lost 4 bases, and 6 bases lay between the germline ends. The CDR3 spans 12 residues. CDR3 sequence (DNA): TGTGCCAGCAGTTTTCAGTCCTATGGCTACACCTTC. Amino acid sequence: CASSFQSYGYTF.